This T cell receptor beta chain originates from a study of PD-1 blockade in classical Hodgkin lymphoma. In the study overall: Patients got intravenous nivolumab 3 mg/kg every 2 weeks. Study findings and constraints: Complete responders possessed baseline diversity comparable to newly diagnosed patients. Possibly reflecting disease activity or prior therapy, repertoire differences have causes that remain undefined.

This clone was detected only a few times. Its matching antigen is unknown. Each patient relapsed following autologous stem cell transplantation, and prior brentuximab vedotin exposure differed. Produced via immunoSEQ multiplex PCR; TCRdb's table is partial and in-frame only. The repertoire consists of approximately 17,000 clones, with roughly 63% occurring once and the leading ten covering just under 8.5%. This sequence originates from a human donor with classical Hodgkin lymphoma. The sequencing here drew on peripheral blood mononuclear cells (PBMCs), taken before the second cycle of nivolumab.

The CDR3 DNA sequence: TGCAGCGTTGGAGGCCTAGCGGAGACCCAGTACTTC. Translated, it gives CSVGGLAETQYF. The chain employs TRBV29-1 and TRBJ2-5; D possibly corresponds to TRBD2 (6 bases). Germline V lookup: CDR1 SQVTM, CDR2 ANQGSEA. The CDR3 is 12 amino acids. The V end was cut by 4 bases, the J end by 5 bases, with 11 bases between.